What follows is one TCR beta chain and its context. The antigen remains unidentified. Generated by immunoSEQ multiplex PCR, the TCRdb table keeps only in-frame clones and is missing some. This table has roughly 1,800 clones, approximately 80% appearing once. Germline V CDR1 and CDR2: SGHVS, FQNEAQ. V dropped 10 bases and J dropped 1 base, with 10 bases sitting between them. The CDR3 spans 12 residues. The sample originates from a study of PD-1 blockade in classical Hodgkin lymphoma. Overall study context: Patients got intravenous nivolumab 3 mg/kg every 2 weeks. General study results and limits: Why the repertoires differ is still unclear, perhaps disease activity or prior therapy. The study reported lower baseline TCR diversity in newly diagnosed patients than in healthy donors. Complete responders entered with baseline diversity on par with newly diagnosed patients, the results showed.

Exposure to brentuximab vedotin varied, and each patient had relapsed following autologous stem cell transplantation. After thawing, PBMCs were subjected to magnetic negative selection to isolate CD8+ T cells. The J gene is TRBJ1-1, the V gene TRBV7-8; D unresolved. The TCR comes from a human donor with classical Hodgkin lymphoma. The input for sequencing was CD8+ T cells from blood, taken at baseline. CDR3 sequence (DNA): TGTGCCACAACACCGGGGAACACTGAAGCTTTCTTT. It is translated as CATTPGNTEAFF.